This T cell receptor (beta chain) was captured by sequencing in a study of human thymus T cells. Using immunoSEQ multiplex PCR, the repertoire was profiled, and TCRdb retains in-frame clones only, with some absent. The data hold some 57,000 clones, with around 94% observed a single time. Sequences were obtained from blood. The receptor was isolated from a boy under two years old with a congenital heart defect but otherwise immunologically healthy.

The CDR3 region is CAISEGLAGSTDTQYF. CDR3 bases: TGTGCCATCAGTGAGGGACTAGCGGGAAGCACAGATACGCAGTATTTT. The rearrangement joins TRBV10-3 to TRBJ2-3; 12 nucleotides match TRBD2. Unmatched junction bases numbered 0, after V lost 2 bases and J lost 0 bases. The CDR3 totals 16 residues. Germline CDR1 ENHRY, CDR2 SYGVKD.